This TCR beta chain was documented in a study of T cell changes during pregnancy in multiple sclerosis. Produced via immunoSEQ multiplex PCR; TCRdb's table is partial and in-frame only. The sample has 85,000 to 100,000 clones, roughly 92% seen once; the top ten hold 0.99%. This CDR3 comprises 19 residues. V was clipped by 1 base and J by 0 bases; unmatched bases: 10. Per the germline V gene, CDR1 is LGHNA and CDR2 is YSLEER. This TCR was recovered from a female donor with multiple sclerosis, enrolled in a pregnancy study. Sequences were derived from peripheral blood, sampled after pregnancy. The V call is TRBV4-3, the J call TRBJ2-1, with TRBD2 matching 9 bases. CDR3 DNA: TGCGCCAGCAGCCAAGGGATTAGCGGGAGAAGGGGCTCCTACAATGAGCAGTTCTTC. It specifies CASSQGISGRRGSYNEQFF.